A single sample is the source of the 21 T cell receptor beta chains below, sequenced in a study of T cell repertoires in cytomegalovirus infection. TCRdb redid the calling of the reads with MiXCR, one entry per CDR3 protein. This table has some 800,000 distinct CDR3 sequences, less than 35% appearing once. Antigen specificity for these receptors is unknown. Here the sequenced sample was cultured CD8+ T cells from PBMCs, taken from culture after CMV antigen stimulation. Source of these receptors: a human donor in good health (CMV status not recorded). Some clones in this sample may be carry-over from other donors' samples.

This clonotype appeared a few times. J is TRBJ2-5 and V is TRBV6-2 or TRBV6-3, with 10 bases aligning to TRBD1. V was clipped by 1 base and J by 2 bases; unmatched bases: 1. CDR1 MNHEY and CDR2 SVGEGT come from the germline V gene. This CDR3 is 15 amino acids long. DNA for the CDR3: TGTGCCAGCAGTTACTGGACAGGGGGGCAAGAGACCCAGTACTTC. It codes for CASSYWTGGQETQYF.

The sample holds a few counts of this clonotype. This rearrangement joins TRBV7-9 to TRBJ2-7; 11 positions match TRBD2. The CDR3 runs to 18 residues. With V trimmed by 2 bases and J by 2 bases, 11 bases remained unmatched. The germline V gene has CDR1 SEHNR and CDR2 FQNEAQ (reference sequence). The CDR3 DNA reads as TGTGCCAGCAGCTTAACGGCGGGACTAGCGGTACCCACCTACGAGCAGTACTTC. This sequence encodes CASSLTAGLAVPTYEQYF.

This chain links TRBV19 with TRBJ2-3, with 8 bases that match TRBD2. This CDR3 is 14 amino acids long. J was trimmed by 5 bases and V by 2 bases; bases with no gene match: 3. Looked up from germline, CDR1 is LNHDA and CDR2 is SQIVND (reference sequence). The CDR3 bases are TGTGCCAGTAGTATAACGGGGGGGCAAGATACGCAGTATTTT. It codes for CASSITGGQDTQYF.

The chain is built from TRBV6-5 and TRBJ1-2; D remains ambiguous. The V gene's germline CDR1 is MNHEY and CDR2 SVGAGI. The CDR3 length is 13 residues. Trimming cost V 4 bases and J 3 bases, with 9 bases left between them. The chain's CDR3 is CASSFRPYYGYTF. Written as DNA, the CDR3 is TGTGCCAGCAGTTTCCGACCATACTATGGCTACACCTTC.

The genes are TRBV19 and TRBJ2-1; TRBD2 matches at 16 bases. Trimming removed 5 bases from V and 9 bases from J; junction bases left unmatched: 7. Germline lookup yields CDR1 LNHDA and CDR2 SQIVND (reference sequence). There are 16 residues in the CDR3. Here the CDR3 DNA reads TGTGCCAGTAGTCCGGGACTAGCGGGGGGGCTTGTTGAGCAGTTCTTC. Encoded protein: CASSPGLAGGLVEQFF.

The rearrangement joins TRBV27 to TRBJ2-1; possible D gene TRBD1, 5 bases. The germline V gene encodes CDR1 MNHEY and CDR2 SMNVEV (reference sequence). With 2 bases removed from V and 10 bases from J, the gap between germline ends came to 12 bases. CDR3 length equals 13 residues. CDR3 protein: CASSLGARAEQFF. The CDR3, as DNA: TGTGCCAGCAGTTTAGGTGCCAGGGCAGAGCAGTTCTTC.

In its sample, this clonotype was seen once. The rearrangement links TRBV19 to TRBJ1-1, with a weak D call TRBD1 (6 bases). Germline-derived CDR1 and CDR2 are LNHDA and SQIVND (reference sequence). The ends were cut back, 4 bases at V and 5 bases at J, with 14 bases in the middle. The CDR3 spans 14 residues. As DNA, the CDR3 is TGTGCCAGTAGTACGACACAGGGAAGAACTGAAGCTTTCTTT. It yields the protein CASSTTQGRTEAFF.

This sequence joins TRBV14 and TRBJ1-1, with TRBD1 matching over 9 bases. This CDR3 is 16 amino acids long. Germline CDR1 is SGHDN and CDR2 is FVKESK. J gave up 1 base and V 2 bases, and 5 bases lay outside the gene matches. As DNA, the CDR3 is TGTGCCAGCAGCCAACTACCGGGACAGGGGAACACTGAAGCTTTCTTT. Residues: CASSQLPGQGNTEAFF.

V usage is TRBV27 and J usage is TRBJ1-2; perhaps TRBD1 as D (5 bases). Germline V lookup: CDR1 MNHEY, CDR2 SMNVEV (reference sequence). The CDR3 is made up of 16 amino acids. The germline V and J ends were trimmed by 5 bases and 3 bases, with 19 bases remaining between them. The CDR3 region is CASSNYSGARYYGYTF. CDR3 coding DNA: TGTGCCAGCAGTAATTACAGCGGGGCGCGGTACTATGGCTACACCTTC.

Details on this clonotype: An end of the junction does not agree with germline; a read error may underlie this. The genes are TRBV7-6 and TRBJ2-1, with a weak D call TRBD2 (5 bases). Germline V gives CDR1 SGHVS, CDR2 FNYEAQ. CDR3 length: 16 residues. The CDR3, as DNA: TGTACCAGCAGCTTATTGCTGGCTGGACTCTACAATGAGCAGTTCTTC. It codes for CTSSLLLAGLYNEQFF.

This clonotype occurred a few times. This rearrangement joins TRBV19 to TRBJ2-2; no clear D gene. V was pared by 3 bases and J by 4 bases, with 6 bases between. The CDR3 has 13 amino acids. Germline CDR1 LNHDA, CDR2 SQIVND (reference sequence). For the CDR3, the DNA is TGTGCCAGTAGTATTTTAAGCACCGGGGAGCTGTTTTTT. It codes for CASSILSTGELFF.

This clonotype turned up a few times. This chain uses TRBV25-1 with TRBJ1-4; 10 nucleotides align to TRBD1. Germline V lookup: CDR1 MGHDK, CDR2 SYGVNS. This CDR3 has 15 amino acids. The V segment lost 5 bases and the J segment 6 bases; nucleotides outside the gene matches: 6. The CDR3 reads CASSSRDRGDEKLFF. For the CDR3, the DNA is TGTGCCAGCAGTTCCCGGGACAGGGGAGATGAAAAACTGTTTTTT.

This clonotype was seen more than once but under ten times. The rearrangement uses TRBV5-6 and TRBJ2-1, with 9 bases aligning to TRBD1. CDR1 is SGHDT and CDR2 is YYEEEE in the germline V gene. CDR3 size: 16 residues. Trimming cost V 1 base and J 7 bases; bases outside gene matches: 9. CDR3 DNA sequence: TGTGCCAGCAGCTTGCCGGACAGGGGTAAGGGTAATGAGCAGTTCTTC. Protein: CASSLPDRGKGNEQFF. Combining the CDR3 with reference TRBV5-6 and TRBJ2-1 gives the whole variable domain DAGVTQSPTHLIKTRGQQVTLRCSPKSGHDTVSWYQQALGQGPQFIFQYYEEEERQRGNFPDRFSGHQFPNYSSELNVNALLLGDSALYLCASSLPDRGKGNEQFFGPGTRLTVL.

In its sample, this clonotype was seen many times. The genes are TRBV28 and TRBJ1-2; no reliable D call. CDR1 is MDHEN, CDR2 SYDVKM, per germline. CDR3 size: 14 residues. Trimming took 6 bases from V and 7 from J, leaving 18 bases between them. In DNA, the CDR3 is TGTGCCAGCAGATCAATAATCCGTCTGGGTGGCTACACCTTC. Its protein is CASRSIIRLGGYTF.

The chain is built from TRBV27 and TRBJ1-4, with 7 bases lining up with TRBD1. CDR1 and CDR2 from the germline V gene are MNHEY and SMNVEV (reference sequence). CDR3 length: 14 residues. Trimming removed 0 bases from V and 11 bases from J; junction bases left unmatched: 6. The CDR3 coding sequence is TGTGCCAGCAGTTTATCGGTACAGGGGATGAAACTGTTTTTT. Translation gives CASSLSVQGMKLFF.

There are a few counts of this clonotype. The chain couples TRBV6-5 to TRBJ1-2; the D is unclear. V was shortened by 6 bases and J by 5 bases, with 13 bases between the two germline ends. Germline V gene lookup returns CDR1 MNHEY and CDR2 SVGAGI. This CDR3 is built from 13 residues. The CDR3: CASSRARTYGYTF. The CDR3 bases are TGTGCCAGCAGCCGGGCTCGAACTTATGGCTACACCTTC.

This clonotype was found a few times. The chain carries TRBV6-5 and TRBJ1-2; a weak D match, TRBD1 (5 bases). Germline CDR1 and CDR2: MNHEY and SVGAGI. The CDR3 is 14 residues long. V shed 5 bases and J shed 2 bases, with 12 bases lying between them. The CDR3, as DNA: TGTGCCAGCAGTGACCCGACAGAGAACTATGGCTACACCTTC. Amino acid sequence: CASSDPTENYGYTF.

The chain links TRBV27 to TRBJ2-2, with D hard to call. Trimming removed 8 bases at V and 4 bases at J, with 20 bases between. This CDR3 region has 16 residues. Germline loops: CDR1 MNHEY, CDR2 SMNVEV (reference sequence). The CDR3 sequence: CASALFFQQSTGELFF. The CDR3 nucleotides read TGTGCCAGCGCCCTTTTTTTTCAGCAGAGCACCGGGGAGCTGTTTTTT.

This clonotype was detected many times. The J gene is TRBJ1-1, the V gene TRBV11-1, with TRBD1 matching over 10 bases. The CDR3 sequence is 14 residues long. Per germline, CDR1 SGHAT and CDR2 FQDESV (reference sequence). Germline trimming cut 4 bases from V and 4 bases from J; bases unmatched to any gene: 3. CDR3 sequence (DNA): TGTGCCAGCAGCTACCGGGACAGGGGCACTGAAGCTTTCTTT. Residues: CASSYRDRGTEAFF.

The chain joins TRBV7-6 to TRBJ1-4, with D perhaps TRBD1 (6 bases). From germline, CDR1 is SGHVS and CDR2 FNYEAQ. This CDR3 is 16 amino acids long. Trimming pared 3 bases from V and 3 bases from J, leaving 14 bases between. The CDR3, as DNA: TGTGCCAGCAGCTTTTCCATGGGGGCAGCTAATGAAAAACTGTTTTTT. As protein: CASSFSMGAANEKLFF.

The gene calls are TRBV19 and TRBJ2-3, with TRBD2 as a possible D gene (6 bases). Per germline, CDR1 LNHDA and CDR2 SQIVND (reference sequence). This CDR3 contains 17 residues. Trimming left V 1 base short and J 0 bases short, with 14 bases between. This CDR3 reads CASSIVWGLTSTDTQYF. CDR3 DNA sequence: TGTGCCAGTAGTATAGTTTGGGGACTGACTAGCACAGATACGCAGTATTTT.